This is a list of T cell receptor beta chains from one sample in a study of T-cell reconstitution after alpha-beta-depleted transplantation in children. TCRdb used MiXCR to reprocess the PCR reads, holding one entry per CDR3 protein. Counted here are over 150,000 distinct CDR3 sequences, around 6.8% occurring once; the ten biggest clones make up around 3%. Material: PBMCs from the stem cell graft donor, obtained from the stem cell graft. All receptors derive from a human donor who donated a stem cell graft to a child with Wiskott-Aldrich syndrome. CDR3s include the opening cysteine and the closing phenylalanine or tryptophan. The D gene is left open where the match is weak. Not every row has a clone size; where given, it reads once, few, many or a size class.

TRBD1	TRBV6-5	TRBJ1-4	many	CASSYSGTGGEKLFF	TGTGCCAGCAGTTACTCCGGGACAGGGGGTGAAAAACTGTTTTTT
NA	TRBV5-6	TRBJ2-4	NA	CASSLRVGENIQYF	TGTGCCAGCAGCTTGAGGGTAGGGGAAAACATTCAGTACTTC
TRBD1	TRBV6-5	TRBJ1-1	many	CASRPRQGMNTEAFF	TGTGCCAGCAGACCCCGACAGGGGATGAACACTGAAGCTTTCTTT
TRBD1	TRBV6-1	TRBJ1-1	many	CASSRAITGGITEAFF	TGTGCCAGCAGTCGAGCCATCACAGGGGGGATCACTGAAGCTTTCTTT
TRBD2	TRBV7-8	TRBJ2-5	NA	CASSLSIAGGRETQYF	TGTGCCAGCAGCTTATCTATAGCGGGAGGGAGGGAGACCCAGTACTTC
NA	TRBV12-3/TRBV12-4	TRBJ1-2	many	CASSLAPAYGYTF	TGTGCCAGCAGTTTAGCACCAGCCTATGGCTACACCTTC
NA	TRBV7-9	TRBJ1-5	many	CASSLASGGSNQPQHF	TGTGCCAGCAGCTTAGCGTCTGGGGGTAGCAATCAGCCCCAGCATTTT
TRBD1	TRBV29-1	TRBJ2-1	many	CSVSPGQNSYNEQFF	TGCAGCGTTTCCCCGGGACAGAACTCCTACAATGAGCAGTTCTTC
NA	TRBV15	TRBJ2-7	many	CATSRAEGLKTYEQYF	TGTGCCACCAGCAGAGCGGAAGGACTAAAGACCTACGAGCAGTACTTC
NA	TRBV5-6	TRBJ2-5	many	CASSLLGQDSETQYF	TGTGCCAGCAGCTTGTTAGGGCAGGACTCGGAGACCCAGTACTTC
TRBD1	TRBV10-1	TRBJ2-7	many	CASSWDRNYEQYF	TGCGCCAGCAGCTGGGACAGAAACTACGAGCAGTACTTC
NA	TRBV12-3/TRBV12-4	TRBJ1-1	many	CASSLLGHTEAFF	TGTGCCAGCAGTTTATTGGGCCACACTGAAGCTTTCTTT
TRBD2	TRBV29-1	TRBJ2-1	many	CSVETSGGPGNEQFF	TGCAGCGTTGAAACTAGCGGGGGACCTGGTAATGAGCAGTTCTTC
NA	TRBV30	TRBJ1-5	many	CAWSVDSNQPQHF	TGTGCCTGGAGTGTGGACAGCAATCAGCCCCAGCATTTT
TRBD1	TRBV20-1	TRBJ2-1	few	CSAPVPGQGEAGQFF	TGCAGTGCTCCTGTCCCGGGACAGGGTGAAGCGGGGCAGTTCTTC
TRBD1	TRBV20-1	TRBJ2-3	many	CSARDPGRGSDTQYF	TGCAGTGCTAGAGATCCGGGCAGGGGGAGTGATACGCAGTATTTT
NA	TRBV3-1	TRBJ1-5	NA	CASSQRASNQPQHF	TGTGCCAGCAGCCAACGGGCGAGCAATCAGCCCCAGCATTTT
NA	TRBV6-1	TRBJ1-5	many	CASSEFRQIDQPQHF	TGTGCCAGCAGTGAATTTCGACAGATTGATCAGCCCCAGCATTTT
NA	TRBV6-1	TRBJ2-7	many	CASSEGGTNLLYEQYF	TGTGCCAGCAGTGAAGGAGGCACAAACCTCCTCTACGAGCAGTACTTC
NA	TRBV5-1	TRBJ2-5	few	CASSARDLQETQYF	TGCGCCAGCAGCGCTCGGGACCTTCAAGAGACCCAGTACTTC
TRBD1	TRBV7-2	TRBJ2-1	few	CASSLGQGAGDEQFF	TGTGCCAGCAGCTTAGGACAGGGGGCTGGGGATGAGCAGTTCTTC
NA	TRBV21-1	TRBJ2-7	NA	CASSKSGRGGRAYEQYF	TGTGCCAGCAGCAAATCCGGCAGAGGCGGGAGGGCCTACGAGCAGTACTTC
NA	TRBV7-2	TRBJ2-7	few	CASSLVPGEPTYEQYF	TGTGCCAGCAGCTTAGTTCCCGGGGAGCCCACCTACGAGCAGTACTTC
NA	TRBV18	TRBJ2-7	many	CASSPRIGSGEQYF	TGTGCCAGCTCACCTCGGATTGGGTCGGGCGAGCAGTACTTC
TRBD2	TRBV11-2	TRBJ2-7	few	CASRTSGRARSYEQYF	TGTGCCAGCAGGACTAGCGGGAGGGCCCGCTCCTACGAGCAGTACTTC
NA	TRBV3-1	TRBJ2-5	NA	CASSRSAGPAETQYF	TGTGCCAGCAGCCGGTCAGCAGGGCCGGCAGAGACCCAGTACTTC
TRBD2	TRBV12-3/TRBV12-4	TRBJ2-1	many	CASSLSGGSYNEQFF	TGTGCCAGCAGTTTGAGCGGGGGCTCCTACAATGAGCAGTTCTTC
TRBD1	TRBV5-5	TRBJ1-5	many	CASTPSRQGNQPQHF	TGTGCCAGCACCCCATCGCGACAGGGGAATCAGCCCCAGCATTTT
NA	TRBV5-1	TRBJ1-2	many	CASSFQSTYGYTF	TGCGCCAGCAGCTTCCAGTCTACCTATGGCTACACCTTC
TRBD1	TRBV7-8	TRBJ1-1	few	CASSSMPGQGVVAEAFF	TGTGCCAGCAGCTCTATGCCGGGACAGGGAGTGGTGGCTGAAGCTTTCTTT
NA	TRBV7-2	TRBJ2-1	many	CASSLLTGAYNEQFF	TGTGCCAGCAGCCTTCTCACCGGGGCCTACAATGAGCAGTTCTTC
NA	TRBV19	TRBJ1-1	few	CASTEYRARGGNTEAFF	TGTGCCAGTACCGAATACAGGGCCCGCGGGGGGAACACTGAAGCTTTCTTT
NA	TRBV18	TRBJ2-5	many	CASSPRGRQGQETQYF	TGTGCCAGCTCACCACGAGGTCGGCAGGGGCAAGAGACCCAGTACTTC
TRBD2	TRBV3-1	TRBJ2-1	NA	CASSQDVACGLAGFGEQFF	TGTGCCAGCAGCCAAGATGTCGCTTGCGGACTAGCAGGCTTTGGTGAGCAGTTCTTC
NA	TRBV6-5	TRBJ1-1	many	CASSYQGWMSTEAFF	TGTGCCAGCAGTTATCAGGGATGGATGAGCACTGAAGCTTTCTTT
NA	TRBV25-1	TRBJ2-7	many	CASSPPGMSSYEQYF	TGTGCCAGCAGTCCCCCGGGGATGAGCTCCTACGAGCAGTACTTC
TRBD2	TRBV5-1	TRBJ2-5	NA	CASSLDRTSGTQETQYF	TGCGCCAGCAGCTTGGACCGGACTAGCGGAACTCAAGAGACCCAGTACTTC
NA	TRBV4-3	TRBJ2-3	many	CASSQTSRLDTQYF	TGCGCCAGCAGCCAGACTAGTAGGTTGGATACGCAGTATTTT
TRBD2	TRBV6-5	TRBJ2-3	NA	CASSTPRGLETDTQYF	TGTGCCAGCAGTACCCCCCGGGGACTAGAGACAGATACGCAGTATTTT
NA	TRBV29-1	TRBJ1-2	many	CSVGGGRRFNYGYTF	TGCAGCGTTGGGGGTGGGCGGAGGTTTAACTATGGCTACACCTTC
NA	TRBV5-5	TRBJ2-5	many	CASSPRHGSETQYF	TGTGCCAGCAGTCCAAGACACGGTTCGGAGACCCAGTACTTC
NA	TRBV5-6	TRBJ2-3	NA	CARSSRDNTQYF	TGTGCCAGGAGCTCCAGGGATAATACGCAGTATTTT
NA	TRBV6-1	TRBJ2-1	many	CASTRKGGNSYNEQFF	TGTGCCAGCACCCGAAAGGGGGGCAACTCCTACAATGAGCAGTTCTTC
NA	TRBV10-3	TRBJ1-1	many	CAISAPGDPEAFF	TGTGCCATCAGTGCCCCAGGGGACCCTGAAGCTTTCTTT
NA	TRBV20-1	TRBJ2-2	many	CSASPRWTGELFF	TGCAGTGCTAGCCCCCGATGGACCGGGGAGCTGTTTTTT
NA	TRBV6-1	TRBJ2-7	few	CASSGPGQGHSYEQYF	TGTGCCAGCAGTGGCCCCGGGCAGGGGCACTCCTACGAGCAGTACTTC
NA	TRBV12-3/TRBV12-4	TRBJ2-1	many	CASSLALLGEQFF	TGTGCCAGCAGTTTAGCGCTCCTGGGTGAGCAGTTCTTC
NA	TRBV7-6	TRBJ2-3	many	CASSPSGPYDTQYF	TGTGCCAGCAGCCCAAGCGGGCCGTATGATACGCAGTATTTT
TRBD2	TRBV20-1	TRBJ2-7	many	CSARRTSGNPQYF	TGCAGTGCTAGAAGGACTAGCGGTAACCCTCAGTACTTC
NA	TRBV11-2	TRBJ2-7	many	CASSLDPTASEQYF	TGTGCCAGCAGCTTAGATCCAACGGCTTCCGAGCAGTACTTC
TRBD2	TRBV12-3/TRBV12-4	TRBJ2-3	many	CASRLSGRDTQYF	TGTGCCAGCAGACTGAGCGGGAGGGACACGCAGTATTTT